These 2 T cell receptor beta chains were all obtained from the same sample, sequenced in a study of T cell responses to AZD1222 COVID-19 vaccine. Profiling relied on immunoSEQ multiplex PCR, and the TCRdb table lists in-frame clones only, not all of them. The repertoire holds tens of thousands of clones, with 80% as singletons. Here the sequenced sample was peripheral blood, taken on day 0 of AZD1222 vaccination. The source of these receptors is an adult in good health.

The chain recombines TRBV5-1 with TRBJ2-1; D is possibly TRBD1 or TRBD2 (5 bases each). Trimming took 3 bases from V and 4 from J, leaving 17 bases between them. CDR1 SGHRS and CDR2 YFSETQ come from the germline V gene. The CDR3 is made up of 16 amino acids. The CDR3 DNA sequence: TGCGCCAGCAGCTCCCAGGGAAGCGGAGTATACAATGAGCAGTTCTTC. Protein: CASSSQGSGVYNEQFF.

The V and J genes are TRBV7-8 and TRBJ2-1, with TRBD1 identical over 7 bases. The CDR3 contains 14 residues. From germline, CDR1 is SGHVS and CDR2 FQNEAQ. After removal of 6 bases from V and 5 bases from J, the junction contained 7 bases not matched to a gene. CDR3 in amino acids: CASSQGTADNEQFF. The CDR3 coding sequence is TGTGCCAGCAGTCAGGGGACAGCCGACAATGAGCAGTTCTTC.